The 10 T cell receptor beta chains below come from one sample, sequenced in a study of regulatory T cells in long-lasting Graves disease. Time point given: newly diagnosed GD, antithyroid drugs for less than 3 months. Scientists built the TCR library using RNA that was extracted from PBMCs. TCR beta libraries were built with iRepertoire HTBI primers and Arm-PCR of CDR3 regions. Via MiXCR, TCRdb re-called the multiplex PCR reads, giving one row per CDR3 protein. The sample records a few hundred thousand distinct CDR3 sequences, 15% being singletons. This sample was shared with a second study, whose subject was T cells in Graves' hyperthyroidism and ophthalmopathy.

The material was peripheral blood mononuclear cells (PBMCs), obtained at new diagnosis, from a patient treated with antithyroid drugs. The receptors come from a woman aged 40 to 49 with Graves disease.

This clonotype showed up many times. The chain carries TRBV24-1 and TRBJ2-5; maybe TRBD2 (5 bases). CDR1 KGHDR and CDR2 SFDVKD come from the germline V gene. Trimming pared 5 bases from V and 1 base from J, leaving 7 bases between. There are 13 residues in the CDR3. The CDR3 sequence: CATSVEAQETQYF. The DNA of the CDR3 is TGTGCCACCAGTGTGGAGGCCCAAGAGACCCAGTACTTC.

In its sample, this clonotype was seen many times. V gene TRBV6-1 combines with J gene TRBJ2-6; 8 bases map to TRBD2. V was pared by 5 bases and J by 1 base, with 10 bases of the junction left unmatched. Germline V gene sequence: CDR1 MNHNS, CDR2 SASEGT. This CDR3 has 18 amino acids. This CDR3 reads CASSPGGGAFSGANVLTF. In nucleotides, the CDR3 is TGTGCCAGCAGTCCGGGGGGGGGCGCCTTTTCTGGGGCCAACGTCCTGACTTTC.

Many counts were recorded for this clonotype. The genes are TRBV28 and TRBJ1-1; D not resolved. CDR3 length equals 12 residues. The germline gives CDR1 MDHEN, CDR2 SYDVKM. V was shortened by 6 bases and J by 7 bases, with 12 bases between the two germline ends. The CDR3 is CASRPRRIEAFF. CDR3 DNA: TGTGCCAGCAGGCCCCGACGGATTGAAGCTTTCTTT.

As to this clonotype: A much bigger clone sits one base away, suggesting this may be a read error. The chain is built from TRBV20-1 and TRBJ2-5, with 12 bases fitting TRBD2. Trimming took 3 bases from V and 6 from J; bases not matched to a gene: 8. Germline assignment: CDR1 DFQATT and CDR2 SNEGSKA (reference sequence). The CDR3 extends over 15 amino acids. For the CDR3, the DNA is TGCAGTGCTAGCCACTCGGGACTAGCGGGCCAGACCCAGTACTTC. It is translated as CSASHSGLAGQTQYF.

This clonotype was picked up many times. This sequence joins TRBV19 and TRBJ2-7; TRBD1 matches 9 bases. Germline assignment: CDR1 LNHDA and CDR2 SQIVND (reference sequence). V was clipped by 5 bases and J by 4 bases; unmatched bases: 12. The CDR3 is made up of 16 amino acids. The chain's CDR3 is CASSLGGQGPLYEQYF. The CDR3 DNA sequence: TGTGCCAGTAGTTTGGGTGGACAGGGGCCCTTGTACGAGCAGTACTTC. The full variable domain, its missing parts supplied by reference TRBV19 and TRBJ2-7, is DGGITQSPKYLFRKEGQNVTLSCEQNLNHDAMYWYRQDPGQGLRLIYYSQIVNDFQKGDIAEGYSVSREKKESFPLTVTSAQKNPTAFYLCASSLGGQGPLYEQYFGPGTRLTVT.

Ten or more counts support this clonotype. The V gene is TRBV29-1, the J gene TRBJ2-6; 9 bases are a match to TRBD1. CDR1 and CDR2 (germline): SQVTM, ANQGSEA. There are 16 residues in the CDR3. V dropped 8 bases and J dropped 0; count of bases not matched to a gene: 8. CDR3 coding DNA: TGCAGCACCCCCGGGACAGGGCCCTCTGGGGCCAACGTCCTGACTTTC. It yields the protein CSTPGTGPSGANVLTF.

In this sample, this clonotype turned up many times. V is TRBV30 and J is TRBJ1-6; D uncertain. CDR1 GTSNPN and CDR2 SVGIG come from the germline V gene (reference sequence). The ends were cut back, 2 bases at V and 6 bases at J, with 8 bases in the middle. The length of the CDR3 is 13 residues. This CDR3 is CAWSNSPNSPLHF. Written as DNA, the CDR3 is TGTGCCTGGAGTAACAGCCCTAATTCACCCCTCCACTTT.

This clonotype was seen repeatedly, ten times or more. The chain uses TRBV10-3 and TRBJ2-1; D is possibly TRBD1 or TRBD2 (6 bases each). The CDR3 totals 17 residues. V shed 6 bases and J shed 0 bases, with 18 bases lying between them. In germline, CDR1 is ENHRY, CDR2 SYGVKD. CDR3 amino acids: CAISLEGGPNSYNEQFF. The CDR3 DNA reads TGTGCCATCAGCTTAGAAGGGGGGCCTAACTCCTACAATGAGCAGTTCTTC.

The sample holds many counts of this clonotype. This sequence joins TRBV10-2 and TRBJ1-5, with TRBD1 identical over 7 bases. After removal of 7 bases from V and 2 bases from J, the junction contained 8 bases not matched to a gene. Germline assignment: CDR1 WSHSY and CDR2 SAAADI. CDR3 length: 15 residues. The CDR3 loop reads CASKAKTGRNQPQHF. CDR3 DNA sequence: TGCGCCAGCAAAGCGAAGACAGGGCGCAATCAGCCCCAGCATTTT.

This clonotype was detected many times. The CDR3 nucleotides read TGTGCCAGCAGTGAAAGGGGGTGGGTGGTCGGCACTGAAGCTTTCTTT. Amino acid sequence: CASSERGWVVGTEAFF. This chain connects TRBV2 to TRBJ1-1; possible D gene TRBD1, 6 bases. V was trimmed by 2 bases and J by 4 bases, leaving 17 bases between them. Germline CDR1 reads SNHLY; CDR2 reads FYNNEI. The CDR3 loop spans 16 amino acids. Drawing the rest from reference TRBV2 and TRBJ1-1, the complete variable domain is EPEVTQTPSHQVTQMGQEVILRCVPISNHLYFYWYRQILGQKVEFLVSFYNNEISEKSEIFDDQFSVERPDGSNFTLKIRSTKLEDSAMYFCASSERGWVVGTEAFFGQGTRLTVV.